The T cell receptor (beta chain) under discussion was sequenced for a study of regulatory T cells in long-lasting Graves disease. Findings and limits, study-wide: Favored gene segments in persistent disease were TRBV28, TRBJ1-2 and TRBJ2-5.

This clonotype was observed at least ten times. Antigen specificity is unknown. Arm-PCR of CDR3 regions with iRepertoire HTBI primers generated TCR beta libraries. Original handling: Around 59 TRBV and about 15 TRBJ segments were identified across samples. TCRdb redid the calling of the multiplex PCR reads with MiXCR, one entry per CDR3 protein. These V and J calls rely on TCRdb rather than the paper's analysis. The sample consists of about 500,000 distinct CDR3 sequences, around 12% of them appearing once. The time point is: newly diagnosed GD, antithyroid drugs for less than 3 months. Scientists built the TCR library using RNA that was extracted from PBMCs. CDR1 is SQVTM, CDR2 ANQGSEA, per germline. Deletions cut 6 bases from V and 4 bases from J, with 12 bases between. CDR3 length: 13 residues. The same sample was also used in a study of T cells in Graves' hyperthyroidism and ophthalmopathy.

The sequenced sample was peripheral blood mononuclear cells (PBMCs), obtained at new diagnosis, from a patient treated with antithyroid drugs. The source is a woman aged 30 to 39 with Graves disease. The rearrangement uses TRBV29-1 and TRBJ1-4, with D unclear. The CDR3 DNA is TGCAGCGTGACCGGGCAGTTTAATGAAAAACTGTTTTTT. It is translated as CSVTGQFNEKLFF.